Shown below are 24 T cell receptor beta chains from a single sample sequenced in a study of T cells in Graves' hyperthyroidism and ophthalmopathy. RNA transcripts served as the template for amplifying TCR beta CDR3 regions. When the TCR CDR3 underwent first-round RT-PCR, the HTBI primer set was used. From the multiplex PCR reads, TCRdb called clonotypes with MiXCR, one entry per CDR3 protein. The data hold hundreds of thousands of distinct CDR3 sequences, with about 13% observed a single time. The sample taken for sequencing was blood. Receptors were obtained from a young woman with Graves' hyperthyroidism.

This clonotype was detected many times. The chain links TRBV29-1 to TRBJ1-2; maybe TRBD1 (6 bases). V was pared by 5 bases and J by 6 bases, with 16 bases between. The CDR3 is made up of 13 amino acids. The germline gives CDR1 SQVTM, CDR2 ANQGSEA. The CDR3 here is CSVPSTGLDGYTF. The CDR3 bases are TGCAGCGTTCCCAGTACAGGGTTAGATGGCTACACCTTC.

The chain has TRBV12-3 or TRBV12-4 and TRBJ1-2; 9 positions agree with TRBD1. Unmatched junction bases numbered 9, after V lost 6 bases and J lost 4 bases. The CDR3 runs 15 residues. CDR3 bases: TGTGCCAGCAGCGAAACTGGGACAGGGACCTATGGCTACACCTTC. Encoded protein: CASSETGTGTYGYTF.

This clonotype was counted at least ten times. The rearrangement links TRBV7-2 to TRBJ2-7; TRBD2 aligns across 8 bases. The V and J ends lost 5 bases and 2 bases, in that order; junction bases with no gene match: 14. The CDR3 is 17 amino acids. The V gene's germline CDR1 is SGHTA and CDR2 FQGNSA. The CDR3 protein is CASSQHGGTRGAYEQYF. CDR3 nucleotide sequence: TGTGCCAGCAGCCAACATGGGGGGACGCGGGGGGCCTACGAGCAGTACTTC.

The V call is TRBV20-1, the J call TRBJ2-7, with 8 nucleotides matching TRBD2. V gave up 3 bases and J gave up 7 bases; unmatched junction bases: 14. CDR1 and CDR2 (germline): DFQATT, SNEGSKA (reference sequence). The CDR3 is made up of 15 amino acids. The CDR3 coding sequence is TGCAGTGCTAGGATTATGAGCGGGAGTTCAAAGGAGCAGTACTTC. Translating it yields CSARIMSGSSKEQYF.

The table lists this clonotype with many counts. This chain joins TRBV28 and TRBJ2-7, with TRBD2 matching over 10 bases. The CDR3 totals 18 residues. Looked up from germline, CDR1 is MDHEN and CDR2 is SYDVKM. V dropped 6 bases and J dropped 4; count of bases not matched to a gene: 18. CDR3 nucleotide sequence: TGTGCCAGCAGCCAAGCCGCTAGCGGGAGATCTGTGTGGTACGAGCAGTACTTC. It specifies CASSQAASGRSVWYEQYF.

V and J are TRBV3-1 and TRBJ2-3; TRBD2 agrees at 13 bases. Trimming took 6 bases from V and 10 from J; bases not matched to a gene: 7. The CDR3 spans 14 residues. Germline CDR1 is LGHDT and CDR2 is YNNKEL (reference sequence). Written as DNA, the CDR3 is TGTGCCAGCAGTCGGGGGACTAGCGGGGCCTCGCAGTATTTT. Its protein is CASSRGTSGASQYF.

This clonotype came up many times. This chain connects TRBV2 to TRBJ1-2; D is ambiguous. This CDR3 region has 10 residues. V dropped 8 bases and J dropped 4 bases, with 5 bases sitting between them. CDR1 SNHLY and CDR2 FYNNEI come from the germline V gene. Here the CDR3 DNA reads TGTGCCAGCGTCGGCTATGGCTACACCTTC. Protein: CASVGYGYTF.

This clonotype was seen many times. V is TRBV11-1 and J is TRBJ2-5, with 8 bases identical to TRBD1. This CDR3 spans 15 amino acids. After removal of 2 bases from V and 4 bases from J, the junction contained 6 bases not matched to a gene. Germline assignment: CDR1 SGHAT and CDR2 FQDESV (reference sequence). CDR3 residues: CASSLTTGGRETQYF. CDR3 DNA: TGTGCCAGCAGCTTAACCACAGGGGGACGAGAGACCCAGTACTTC.

A word on this clonotype: This may arise from a read error, as a much more abundant clone is one base away. The chain is built from TRBV12-3 or TRBV12-4 and TRBJ2-5; possibly TRBD1 for D (5 bases). The CDR3 has 13 residues. CDR3 nucleotides: TGTGCCAGCAGCCGAGGACACAAAGAGACCCAGCACTTC. Its translation is CASSRGHKETQHF.

There are many counts of this clonotype. J is TRBJ1-1 and V is TRBV29-1, with a weak D call TRBD1 (5 bases). The V gene's germline CDR1 is SQVTM and CDR2 ANQGSEA. V was shortened by 6 bases and J by 0 bases, with 17 bases between the two germline ends. This CDR3 is 15 amino acids long. CDR3 protein: CSVRHAGTVNTEAFF. The CDR3 coding sequence is TGCAGCGTGAGACACGCCGGGACGGTGAACACTGAAGCTTTCTTT.

This chain connects TRBV20-1 to TRBJ2-1; maybe TRBD1 (6 bases). The CDR3 is made up of 12 amino acids. Per the germline V gene, CDR1 is DFQATT and CDR2 is SNEGSKA (reference sequence). Trimming left V 3 bases short and J 6 bases short, with 9 bases between. The CDR3 loop reads CSASRGPNEQFF. The CDR3 DNA is TGCAGTGCTAGCAGGGGTCCCAATGAGCAGTTCTTC.

This clonotype was recorded many times. The gene calls are TRBV3-1 and TRBJ2-7; D is unclear. The germline gives CDR1 LGHDT, CDR2 YNNKEL (reference sequence). The CDR3 totals 14 residues. With 2 bases removed from V and 1 base from J, the gap between germline ends came to 9 bases. The CDR3 nucleotides read TGTGCCAGCAGCCAACAGGTGGGGTCCTACGAGCAGTACTTC. Residues: CASSQQVGSYEQYF.

This clonotype has at least ten counts. The chain recombines TRBV3-1 with TRBJ1-5, with TRBD1 as a possible D gene (5 bases). The germline gives CDR1 LGHDT, CDR2 YNNKEL (reference sequence). V gave up 1 base and J gave up 7 bases, with 14 bases separating them. This CDR3 comprises 15 residues. The CDR3 nucleotides read TGTGCCAGCAGCCAAGGTGGGCAGGGCCGGCAGCCCCAGCATTTT. Translating gives CASSQGGQGRQPQHF. Complete variable domain (other parts from reference TRBV3-1 and TRBJ1-5): DTAVSQTPKYLVTQMGNDKSIKCEQNLGHDTMYWYKQDSKKFLKIMFSYNNKELIINETVPNRFSPKSPDKAHLNLHINSLELGDSAVYFCASSQGGQGRQPQHFGDGTRLSIL.

This clonotype has ten or more counts. V and J are TRBV28 and TRBJ1-3, with 7 bases fitting TRBD1. This CDR3 region has 15 residues. Germline trimming cut 7 bases from V and 4 bases from J; bases unmatched to any gene: 10. Germline V gene lookup returns CDR1 MDHEN and CDR2 SYDVKM. CDR3 sequence reads: CASIPTGVPGNTIYF. The CDR3 DNA follows: TGTGCCAGCATCCCAACAGGGGTTCCGGGAAACACCATATATTTT.

This clonotype was counted at least ten times. V gene TRBV30 combines with J gene TRBJ1-2; no clear D gene. V lost 1 base to trimming and J lost 5 bases, with 8 bases between them. CDR3 length: 12 residues. CDR1 is GTSNPN, CDR2 SVGIG, per germline (reference sequence). The CDR3 coding sequence is TGTGCCTGGAGTGGACGGGTATATGGCTACACCTTC. It is translated as CAWSGRVYGYTF. Full variable domain (rest looked up from reference TRBV30 and TRBJ1-2): SQTIHQWPATLVQPVGSPLSLECTVEGTSNPNLYWYRQAAGRGLQLLFYSVGIGQISSEVPQNLSASRPQDRQFILSSKKLLLSDSGFYLCAWSGRVYGYTFGSGTRLTVV.

This chain joins TRBV24-1 and TRBJ2-7; weak D call: TRBD2 (5 bases). Germline V gene sequence: CDR1 KGHDR, CDR2 SFDVKD. The CDR3 has 12 amino acids. The V end was cut by 5 bases, the J end by 3 bases, with 7 bases between. DNA of the CDR3: TGTGCCACCAGTGCCGGAGGCTACGAGCAGTACTTC. It specifies CATSAGGYEQYF.

This clonotype was counted at least ten times. As DNA, the CDR3 is TGTGCCAGCAGCGGGAGATATAGCAATCAGCCCCAGCATTTT. Translated: CASSGRYSNQPQHF. The chain combines TRBV7-8 with TRBJ1-5; no firm D call. V dropped 5 bases and J dropped 0 bases, with 8 bases sitting between them. Germline V CDR1 and CDR2: SGHVS, FQNEAQ. The CDR3 has 14 amino acids.

The sample holds one count of this clonotype. The chain is built from TRBV7-2 and TRBJ1-1; D remains unclear. Germline V gene sequence: CDR1 SGHTA, CDR2 FQGNSA. The length of the CDR3 is 12 residues. The V end lost 0 bases, the J end lost 10 bases, and 9 bases lay between the germline ends. The CDR3 nucleotides are TGTGCCAGCAGCTTAGCGGGTTCCGCAGCTTTCTTT. This encodes CASSLAGSAAFF.

This clonotype has ten or more counts. The chain has TRBV28 and TRBJ2-7, with D maybe TRBD2 (5 bases). Trimming removed 5 bases from V and 3 bases from J, with 17 bases in between. The germline V gene has CDR1 MDHEN and CDR2 SYDVKM. CDR3 length: 15 amino acids. This chain's CDR3 is CASSDQRKKGYEQYF. DNA for the CDR3: TGTGCCAGCAGTGATCAGCGGAAGAAAGGCTACGAGCAGTACTTC.

A remark on this clonotype: Its ends do not fully match the called genes, so a read error is possible. The V and J genes are TRBV10-3 and TRBJ1-2; weak D call: TRBD1 (6 bases). In germline, CDR1 is ENHRY, CDR2 SYGVKD. The length of the CDR3 is 15 residues. The CDR3 DNA follows: TGTGCCATCAGGAGGGAGGACAGCGCTAACTATGGCTGCACCTTC. Its protein product is CAIRREDSANYGCTF.

This clonotype was detected only a few times. The chain carries TRBV10-3 and TRBJ1-5; 8 bases are shared with TRBD1. CDR3 length equals 18 residues. J lost 0 bases, V lost 3 bases, and 10 bases had no gene match. Germline loops: CDR1 ENHRY, CDR2 SYGVKD. The CDR3 DNA is TGTGCCATCAGTGATATCGGGACAGGCTCGGATAGCAATCAGCCCCAGCATTTT. It yields the protein CAISDIGTGSDSNQPQHF.

For the CDR3, the DNA is TGCAGCGTTTGTACCAAGGGTGGGGCCAACGTCCTGACTTTC. Translated, it gives CSVCTKGGANVLTF. The chain links TRBV29-1 to TRBJ2-6; D remains unclear. Germline V gene sequence: CDR1 SQVTM, CDR2 ANQGSEA. The CDR3 contains 14 residues. Deletions cut 5 bases from V and 3 bases from J, with 11 bases between.

The table lists this clonotype with many counts. This chain connects TRBV12-5 to TRBJ2-3; D is perhaps TRBD1 or TRBD2 (5 bases each). CDR1 is LGHNT and CDR2 is FRNRAP in the germline V gene. Trimming took 5 bases from V and 4 from J, leaving 7 bases between them. The CDR3 runs to 12 residues. The CDR3 is CASGMGADTQYF. The CDR3 DNA reads as TGTGCTAGTGGTATGGGGGCAGATACGCAGTATTTT.

This clonotype occurred many times. V gene TRBV19 combines with J gene TRBJ2-5, with 11 bases lining up with TRBD1. The germline CDR1 and CDR2 sequences are LNHDA and SQIVND (reference sequence). V trimming: 4 bases; J trimming: 5 bases; junction bases outside the gene matches: 6. The CDR3 spans 15 residues. CDR3 sequence reads: CASSTGQGAGETQYF. CDR3 coding DNA: TGTGCCAGTAGTACCGGACAGGGGGCTGGGGAGACCCAGTACTTC.